This T cell receptor beta chain was profiled in a study of cytomegalovirus exposure and HLA in healthy donors. Study-level points and caveats: In vitro, three CMV-associated chains proved specific for CMV antigens.

Repertoires were generated with immunoSEQ multiplex PCR, while TCRdb's copy carries only in-frame clones and drops some. Among 110,000 to 150,000 clones listed, roughly 89% were seen once. Trimming cost V 5 bases and J 4 bases; bases outside gene matches: 8. This CDR3 region has 16 residues. Per the germline V gene, CDR1 is SNHLY and CDR2 is FYNNEI. As to this clone: What it binds is not known.

The V call is TRBV2, the J call TRBJ1-3, with TRBD1 matching over 10 bases. Specimen: PBMCs. This sequence originates from a woman in her late teens or twenties in good health and CMV-seropositive. CDR3 loop: CASSNRDRGSGNTIYF. The CDR3 DNA reads as TGTGCCAGCAGTAACCGGGACAGGGGATCCGGAAACACCATATATTTT.